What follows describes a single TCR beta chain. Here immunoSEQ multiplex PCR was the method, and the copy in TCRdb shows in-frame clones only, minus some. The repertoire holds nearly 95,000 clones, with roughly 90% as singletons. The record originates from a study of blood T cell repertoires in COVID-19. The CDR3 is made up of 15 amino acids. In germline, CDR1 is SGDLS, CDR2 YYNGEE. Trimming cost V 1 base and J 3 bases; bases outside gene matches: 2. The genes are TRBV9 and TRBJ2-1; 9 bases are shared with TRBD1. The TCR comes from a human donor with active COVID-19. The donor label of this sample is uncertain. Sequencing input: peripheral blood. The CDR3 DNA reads TGTGCCAGCAGCGTAAGGGACAGGGTCTACAATGAGCAGTTCTTC. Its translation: CASSVRDRVYNEQFF.